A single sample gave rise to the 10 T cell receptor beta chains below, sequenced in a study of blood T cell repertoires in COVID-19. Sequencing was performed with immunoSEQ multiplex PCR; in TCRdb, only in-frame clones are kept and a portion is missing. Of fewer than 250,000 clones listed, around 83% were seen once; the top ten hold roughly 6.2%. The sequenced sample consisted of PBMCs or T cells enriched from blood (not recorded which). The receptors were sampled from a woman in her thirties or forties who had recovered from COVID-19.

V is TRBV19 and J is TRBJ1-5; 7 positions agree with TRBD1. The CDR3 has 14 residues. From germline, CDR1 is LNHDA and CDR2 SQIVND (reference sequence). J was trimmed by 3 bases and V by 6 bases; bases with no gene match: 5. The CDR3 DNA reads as TGTGCCAGTAGCCCACAGGGGATCAATCAGCCCCAGCATTTT. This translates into CASSPQGINQPQHF.

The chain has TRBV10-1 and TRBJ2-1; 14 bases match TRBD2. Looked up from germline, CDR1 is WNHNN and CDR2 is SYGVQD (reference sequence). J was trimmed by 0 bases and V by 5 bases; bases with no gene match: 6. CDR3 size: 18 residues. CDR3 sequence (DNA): TGCGCCAGCAGTCACGGACTAGCGGGGGGAAGCTCCTACAATGAGCAGTTCTTC. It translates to CASSHGLAGGSSYNEQFF.

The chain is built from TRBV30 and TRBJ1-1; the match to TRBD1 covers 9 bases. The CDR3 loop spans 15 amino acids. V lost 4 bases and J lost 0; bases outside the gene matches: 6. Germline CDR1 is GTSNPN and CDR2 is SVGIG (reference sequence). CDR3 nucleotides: TGTGCCTGGACTCCGGGACAGGGCATGAACACTGAAGCTTTCTTT. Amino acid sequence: CAWTPGQGMNTEAFF.

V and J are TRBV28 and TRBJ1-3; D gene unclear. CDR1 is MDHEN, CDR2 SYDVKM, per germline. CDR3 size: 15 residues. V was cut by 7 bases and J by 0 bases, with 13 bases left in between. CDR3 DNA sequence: TGTGCCAGCAAAGGAGGGTCCCTCTCTGGAAACACCATATATTTT. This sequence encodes CASKGGSLSGNTIYF.

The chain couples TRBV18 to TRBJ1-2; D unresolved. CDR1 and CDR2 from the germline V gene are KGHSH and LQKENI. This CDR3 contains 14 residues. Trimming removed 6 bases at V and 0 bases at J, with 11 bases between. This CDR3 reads CASSPGDTNYGYTF. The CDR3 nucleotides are TGTGCCAGCTCCCCCGGAGATACTAACTATGGCTACACCTTC.

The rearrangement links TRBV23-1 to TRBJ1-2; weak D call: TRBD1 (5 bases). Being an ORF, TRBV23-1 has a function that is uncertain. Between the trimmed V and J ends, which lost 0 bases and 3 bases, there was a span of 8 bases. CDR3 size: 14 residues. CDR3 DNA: TGCGCCAGCAGTCAATCCGGGACTGACTATGGCTACACCTTC. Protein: CASSQSGTDYGYTF.

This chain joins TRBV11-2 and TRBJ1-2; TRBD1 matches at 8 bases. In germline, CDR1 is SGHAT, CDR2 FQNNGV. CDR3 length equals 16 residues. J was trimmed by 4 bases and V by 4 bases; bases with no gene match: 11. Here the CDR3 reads CASSSGQGIISYGYTF. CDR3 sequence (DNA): TGTGCCAGCAGCTCTGGACAGGGTATTATCAGCTATGGCTACACCTTC.

For the CDR3, the DNA is TGTGCCAGCAGCCAATCCGGGGGAGGGTCGGACGAGCAGTACTTC. Encoded protein: CASSQSGGGSDEQYF. The rearrangement links TRBV3-1 (or the pseudogene TRBV3-2) to TRBJ2-7, with 7 bases matching TRBD2. The CDR3 is 15 amino acids. Trimming cost V 2 bases and J 5 bases; bases outside gene matches: 9. The germline V gene encodes CDR1 LGHDT and CDR2 YNNKEL (reference sequence).

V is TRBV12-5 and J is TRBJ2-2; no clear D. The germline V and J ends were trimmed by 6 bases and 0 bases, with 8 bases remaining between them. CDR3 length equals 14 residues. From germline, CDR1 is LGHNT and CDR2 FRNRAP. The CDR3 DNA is TGTGCTAGTGGAATTATCGCGAACACCGGGGAGCTGTTTTTT. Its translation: CASGIIANTGELFF.

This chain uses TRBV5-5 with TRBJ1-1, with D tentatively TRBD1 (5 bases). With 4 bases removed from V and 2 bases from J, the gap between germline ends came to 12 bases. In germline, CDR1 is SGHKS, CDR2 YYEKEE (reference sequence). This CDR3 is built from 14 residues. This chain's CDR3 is CASSQHDRNTEAFF. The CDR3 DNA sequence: TGTGCCAGCAGCCAACACGACAGAAACACTGAAGCTTTCTTT.